The 23 T cell receptor beta chains given below trace back to one sample, sequenced in a study of graft-versus-host responses after intestinal transplantation. Some clones are missing from TCRdb's copy, which holds only in-frame ones; the method was immunoSEQ multiplex PCR. The sample holds about 92,000 clones, around nine tenths seen once. For these receptors, no antigen is known. Here the sequenced sample was unstimulated CD8+ T cells sorted from spleen or lymph node cells, taken before intestinal transplant. Receptors were obtained from a human donor who received an intestinal transplant.

Details on this clone: Other DNA sequences in the sample encode the same CDR3. The chain employs TRBV5-1 and TRBJ2-7; D not certain. The ends were cut back, 0 bases at V and 2 bases at J, with 6 bases in the middle. In germline, CDR1 is SGHRS, CDR2 YFSETQ. The CDR3 consists of 13 residues. DNA for the CDR3: TGCGCCAGCAGCTTGGCTGACCCCTACGAGCAGTACTTC. Protein: CASSLADPYEQYF.

The chain uses TRBV7-9 and TRBJ2-6; D uncertain. V was cut by 5 bases and J by 5 bases, with 25 bases left in between. The germline V gene encodes CDR1 SEHNR and CDR2 FQNEAQ (reference sequence). The CDR3 contains 19 residues. CDR3 protein: CASSPPLYHDKSRANVLTF. The CDR3 DNA is TGTGCCAGCAGCCCACCACTATACCATGACAAAAGTCGGGCCAACGTCCTGACTTTC.

This clone was seen only a few times. The J gene is TRBJ2-7, the V gene TRBV6-1, with TRBD1 matching 9 bases. The germline V gene has CDR1 MNHNS and CDR2 SASEGT. V shed 3 bases, J shed 5 bases, and the junction held 11 bases outside the gene matches. This CDR3 has 16 amino acids. In nucleotides, the CDR3 is TGTGCCAGCAGTGACCCCTTGGGGACAGGGTACGACGAGCAGTACTTC. Translation: CASSDPLGTGYDEQYF.

V gene TRBV7-3 combines with J gene TRBJ2-2; no reliable D call. CDR1 and CDR2 from the germline V gene are SGHTA and FQGTGA. The CDR3 contains 12 residues. V was pared by 3 bases and J by 6 bases, with 5 bases between. The CDR3 loop reads CASSFIPGELFF. In DNA form, the CDR3 reads TGTGCCAGCAGCTTCATTCCCGGGGAGCTGTTTTTT. The full variable domain, rest sourced from reference TRBV7-3 and TRBJ2-2, is GAGVSQTPSNKVTEKGKYVELRCDPISGHTALYWYRQSLGQGPEFLIYFQGTGAADDSGLPNDRFFAVRPEGSVSTLKIQRTERGDSAVYLCASSFIPGELFFGEGSRLTVL.

This clone was picked up a small number of times. This chain connects TRBV2 to TRBJ1-3; D is uncertain. Germline CDR1 and CDR2: SNHLY and FYNNEI. V shed 1 base and J shed 3 bases, with 13 bases lying between them. This CDR3 has 16 residues. The chain's CDR3 is CASSEGAEALGNTIYF. The CDR3 DNA reads TGTGCCAGCAGTGAAGGGGCCGAGGCACTTGGAAACACCATATATTTT.

V is TRBV19 and J is TRBJ2-1; D may be TRBD2 (6 bases). V was clipped by 3 bases and J by 2 bases, with 11 bases between them. Germline V gene sequence: CDR1 LNHDA, CDR2 SQIVND (reference sequence). This CDR3 has 15 amino acids. The CDR3 nucleotides read TGTGCCAGTAGTATGGTTGGCGGGGCCTACAATGAGCAGTTCTTC. Protein product: CASSMVGGAYNEQFF.

This chain links TRBV5-4 with TRBJ2-1, with TRBD2 matching 10 bases. CDR1 and CDR2 from the germline V gene are SGHNT and YYREEE (reference sequence). V shed 6 bases and J 4 bases; nucleotides not matched to a gene: 4. The CDR3 sequence is 14 residues long. CDR3 sequence: CASMSTSGYNEQFF. CDR3 in DNA: TGTGCCAGCATGTCGACTAGCGGGTACAATGAGCAGTTCTTC.

The rearrangement joins TRBV21-1 to TRBJ2-1. TRBV21-1 is a pseudogene locus. The CDR3 is made up of 13 amino acids. CDR3 sequence reads: CASSKRGDNEQFF. The CDR3 coding sequence is TGTGCCAGCAGCAAAAGGGGGGACAATGAGCAGTTCTTC.

The DNA of the CDR3 is TGTGCCAGCAGTTTAGGACAGGGGGCCGGCGAGCAGTACTTC. Its translation is CASSLGQGAGEQYF. The genes are TRBV27 and TRBJ2-7; 11 bases match TRBD1. The germline CDR1 and CDR2 sequences are MNHEY and SMNVEV (reference sequence). The CDR3 loop spans 14 amino acids. The junction had 3 bases not matched to a gene; V was cut back by 2 bases and J by 6 bases.

The chain combines TRBV4-1 with TRBJ2-5; the match to TRBD2 covers 10 bases. The ends lost 4 bases at V and 7 bases at J; junction bases unmatched: 9. This CDR3 spans 15 amino acids. CDR1 and CDR2 from the germline V gene are MGHRA and YSYEKL. CDR3 coding DNA: TGCGCCAGCAGCCCGGGACTAGCGTCGTATGGGACCCAGTACTTC. Its translation is CASSPGLASYGTQYF.

The chain employs TRBV4-2 and TRBJ2-7, with D perhaps TRBD1 (5 bases). This CDR3 is 14 amino acids long. Deletions cut 0 bases from V and 2 bases from J, with 8 bases between. Germline CDR1 reads LGHNA; CDR2 reads YNFKEQ. In nucleotides, the CDR3 is TGTGCCAGCAGCCAAGACAGGGATACCTACGAGCAGTACTTC. Its protein is CASSQDRDTYEQYF.

The chain recombines TRBV27 with TRBJ2-5; D is unclear. Trimming left V 1 base short and J 1 base short, with 7 bases between. The CDR3 is 14 residues long. Germline V gene lookup returns CDR1 MNHEY and CDR2 SMNVEV (reference sequence). CDR3 nucleotides: TGTGCCAGCAGTTTATACTCCGCCCAAGAGACCCAGTACTTC. Its translation is CASSLYSAQETQYF.

V usage is TRBV29-1 and J usage is TRBJ1-2, with D uncertain. This CDR3 has 11 amino acids. Looked up from germline, CDR1 is SQVTM and CDR2 is ANQGSEA. V lost 3 bases to trimming and J lost 8 bases, with 10 bases between them. The CDR3 DNA reads as TGCAGCGTTGAGGCCGGGGTGGGCTACACCTTC. The encoded protein is CSVEAGVGYTF.

J is TRBJ1-1 and V is TRBV27, with a weak D call TRBD1 (6 bases). Germline CDR1 MNHEY, CDR2 SMNVEV (reference sequence). Deletions cut 6 bases from V and 0 bases from J, with 11 bases between. The CDR3 is 14 residues long. CDR3 residues: CASRGTSMNTEAFF. The CDR3 coding sequence is TGTGCCAGCAGGGGGACAAGTATGAACACTGAAGCTTTCTTT.

This sequence joins TRBV7-3 and TRBJ2-3; unclear D gene. This CDR3 comprises 15 residues. Trimming left V 6 bases short and J 4 bases short, with 17 bases between. Germline V gene sequence: CDR1 SGHTA, CDR2 FQGTGA. In nucleotides, the CDR3 is TGTGCCAGCAGTTCGACGCTGGGAAGACCAGATACGCAGTATTTT. It is translated as CASSSTLGRPDTQYF.

A single count supports this clone. The CDR3 loop reads CASSFFSATSAFF. CDR3 in DNA: TGTGCCAGCAGCTTTTTTTCTGCCACCTCAGCTTTCTTT. The V call is TRBV7-9, the J call TRBJ1-1; no clear D. The germline V and J ends were trimmed by 3 bases and 10 bases, with 15 bases remaining between them. The CDR3 spans 13 residues. CDR1 is SEHNR, CDR2 FQNEAQ, per germline (reference sequence).

The chain employs TRBV6-1 and TRBJ1-1; possibly TRBD1 for D (6 bases). V shed 6 bases and J shed 5 bases, with 19 bases lying between them. The CDR3 contains 15 residues. CDR1 is MNHNS and CDR2 is SASEGT in the germline V gene. DNA of the CDR3: TGTGCCAGCAGCTCAAGGGGGGAGATGGGGACTGAAGCTTTCTTT. It translates to CASSSRGEMGTEAFF.

V is TRBV5-1 and J is TRBJ2-5, with no clear D. V lost 6 bases and J 8 bases, leaving 11 bases between the germline ends. The CDR3 contains 11 residues. Germline V gives CDR1 SGHRS, CDR2 YFSETQ. CDR3 in amino acids: CASNQLGTQYF. The DNA for the CDR3 is TGCGCCAGCAATCAGTTAGGAACCCAGTACTTC.

The V gene is TRBV28, the J gene TRBJ2-5, with D tentatively TRBD1 (6 bases). Germline lookup yields CDR1 MDHEN and CDR2 SYDVKM. V was cut by 2 bases and J by 1 base, with 14 bases left in between. This CDR3 contains 16 residues. The CDR3, as DNA: TGTGCCAGCAGTTTAGGCAGGGGCCGTAGCCAAGAGACCCAGTACTTC. It is translated as CASSLGRGRSQETQYF.

The chain links TRBV5-6 to TRBJ1-6; D is unclear. Trimming shortened V by 2 bases and J by 3 bases, and 9 bases separated the two germline ends. The length of the CDR3 is 15 residues. Germline-derived CDR1 and CDR2 are SGHDT and YYEEEE. CDR3 residues: CASSFLGVYNSPLHF. The CDR3 DNA reads TGTGCCAGCAGCTTCCTGGGCGTCTATAATTCACCCCTCCACTTT.

V gene TRBV12-5 combines with J gene TRBJ1-4, with a tentative D call TRBD1 (5 bases). V lost 6 bases and J 7 bases, leaving 15 bases between the germline ends. The CDR3 has 14 amino acids. The germline V gene encodes CDR1 LGHNT and CDR2 FRNRAP. The CDR3 spells CASGSGSSGEKLFF. CDR3 DNA: TGTGCTAGTGGCTCAGGGAGTTCGGGTGAAAAACTGTTTTTT.

In this sample, this clone turned up once. CDR3 residues: CASRSGVSTDTQYF. The CDR3 nucleotides read TGTGCCAGCAGGTCGGGCGTAAGCACAGATACGCAGTATTTT. This chain uses TRBV7-9 with TRBJ2-3, with D unresolved. Germline V gives CDR1 SEHNR, CDR2 FQNEAQ (reference sequence). The CDR3 consists of 14 residues. V shed 6 bases and J shed 0 bases, with 10 bases lying between them. Drawing the rest from reference TRBV7-9 and TRBJ2-3, the complete variable domain is DTGVSQNPRHKITKRGQNVTFRCDPISEHNRLYWYRQTLGQGPEFLTYFQNEAQLEKSRLLSDRFSAERPKGSFSTLEIQRTEQGDSAMYLCASRSGVSTDTQYFGPGTRLTVL.

The DNA for the CDR3 is TGTGCCAGCAGCTCGACCGGGACTAGTCAGTTCTTC. Translated, it gives CASSSTGTSQFF. V gene TRBV13 combines with J gene TRBJ2-1; TRBD2 aligns across 8 bases. Germline loops: CDR1 PRHDT, CDR2 FYEKMQ (reference sequence). The CDR3 consists of 12 residues. The junction had 6 bases not matched to a gene; V was cut back by 4 bases and J by 13 bases.